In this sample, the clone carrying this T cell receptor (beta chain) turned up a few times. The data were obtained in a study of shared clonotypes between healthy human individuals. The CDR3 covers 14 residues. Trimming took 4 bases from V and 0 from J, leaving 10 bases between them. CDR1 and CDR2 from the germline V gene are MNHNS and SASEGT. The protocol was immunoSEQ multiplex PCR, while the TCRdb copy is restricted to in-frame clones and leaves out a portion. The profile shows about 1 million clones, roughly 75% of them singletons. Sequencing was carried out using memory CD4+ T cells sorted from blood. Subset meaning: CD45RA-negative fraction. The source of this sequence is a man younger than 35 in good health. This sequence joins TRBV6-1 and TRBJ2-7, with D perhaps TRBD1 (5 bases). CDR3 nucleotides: TGTGCCAGCAGTGGAGGACAATACTCCTACGAGCAGTACTTC. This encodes CASSGGQYSYEQYF.